Below are 5 T cell receptor beta chains sequenced from a single sample in a study of blood T cell repertoires in COVID-19. TCRdb's copy holds only in-frame clones and misses some; the assay was immunoSEQ multiplex PCR. Among 90,000 to 120,000 clones, 88% were seen once, and the ten largest hold about 6.8%. The sequenced sample consisted of peripheral blood. These receptors were obtained from a man over 45 with active or convalescent COVID-19.

The V call is TRBV14, the J call TRBJ2-1; TRBD2 matches 12 bases. J was trimmed by 8 bases and V by 5 bases; bases with no gene match: 10. The CDR3 runs to 16 residues. CDR1 and CDR2 from the germline V gene are SGHDN and FVKESK. CDR3 bases: TGTGCCAGCAGCGACCGGACTAGCGGGAAGGGATATGAGCAGTTCTTC. As protein: CASSDRTSGKGYEQFF.

CDR3 protein: CASSLGGGYEQYF. The CDR3, as DNA: TGTGCCAGCAGTCTAGGGGGGGGCTACGAGCAGTACTTC. V gene TRBV12-3 or TRBV12-4 combines with J gene TRBJ2-7, with a tentative D call TRBD2 (7 bases). V shed 5 bases and J shed 3 bases, with 11 bases lying between them. This CDR3 comprises 13 residues.

The gene calls are TRBV18 and TRBJ1-1; D is ambiguous. CDR3 length equals 13 residues. Germline V gene lookup returns CDR1 KGHSH and CDR2 LQKENI. V lost 2 bases to trimming and J lost 0 bases, with 4 bases between them. The DNA for the CDR3 is TGTGCCAGCTCACCAATTATGAACACTGAAGCTTTCTTT. This encodes CASSPIMNTEAFF.

The chain recombines TRBV5-1 with TRBJ2-7; a weak D match, TRBD2 (6 bases). V was shortened by 5 bases and J by 5 bases, with 20 bases between the two germline ends. The CDR3 covers 15 residues. Germline CDR1 is SGHRS and CDR2 is YFSETQ. The CDR3 sequence: CASSYRDSPGNEQYF. The CDR3, as DNA: TGCGCCAGCAGTTACCGGGACTCGCCCGGTAACGAGCAGTACTTC. Full variable domain (rest looked up from reference TRBV5-1 and TRBJ2-7): KAGVTQTPRYLIKTRGQQVTLSCSPISGHRSVSWYQQTPGQGLQFLFEYFSETQRNKGNFPGRFSGRQFSNSRSEMNVSTLELGDSALYLCASSYRDSPGNEQYFGPGTRLTVT.

V is TRBV10-2 and J is TRBJ2-2, with D perhaps TRBD2 (5 bases). V was shortened by 8 bases and J by 3 bases, with 16 bases between the two germline ends. Germline-derived CDR1 and CDR2 are WSHSY and SAAADI. CDR3 size: 15 residues. CDR3 sequence: CASALAVSDTGELFF. In DNA, the CDR3 is TGCGCCAGCGCCCTAGCTGTGAGCGACACCGGGGAGCTGTTTTTT.